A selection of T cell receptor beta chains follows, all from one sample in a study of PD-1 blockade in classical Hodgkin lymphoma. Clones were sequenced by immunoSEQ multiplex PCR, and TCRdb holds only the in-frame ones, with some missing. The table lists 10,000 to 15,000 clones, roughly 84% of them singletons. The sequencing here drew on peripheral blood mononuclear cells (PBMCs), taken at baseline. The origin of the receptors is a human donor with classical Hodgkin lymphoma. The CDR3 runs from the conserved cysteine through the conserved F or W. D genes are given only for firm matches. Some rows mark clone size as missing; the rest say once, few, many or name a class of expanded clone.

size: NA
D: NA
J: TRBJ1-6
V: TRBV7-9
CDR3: CASSLTAVGDSPLHF
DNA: TGTGCCAGCAGCTTAACCGCAGTGGGAGACTCACCCCTCCACTTT

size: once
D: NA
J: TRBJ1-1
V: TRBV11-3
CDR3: CASSSTGPTEAFF
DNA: TGTGCCAGCAGCTCCACAGGGCCAACTGAAGCTTTCTTT

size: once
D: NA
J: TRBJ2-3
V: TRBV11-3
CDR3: CASSLDPGSPQYF
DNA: TGTGCCAGCAGCTTAGATCCGGGGTCCCCGCAGTATTTT

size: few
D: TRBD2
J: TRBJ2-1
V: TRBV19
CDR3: CASRDYSVDEQFF
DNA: TGTGCCAGCCGGGACTACTCGGTCGATGAGCAGTTCTTC

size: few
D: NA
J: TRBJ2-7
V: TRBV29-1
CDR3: CSVGLPGEYEQYF
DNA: TGCAGCGTCGGGCTTCCAGGGGAGTACGAGCAGTACTTC

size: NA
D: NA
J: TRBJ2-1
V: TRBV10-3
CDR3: CAISADTYNEQFF
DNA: TGTGCCATCAGTGCGGACACCTACAATGAGCAGTTCTTC

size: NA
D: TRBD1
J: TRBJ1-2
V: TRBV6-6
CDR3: CASSRTGVDGYTF
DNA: TGTGCCAGCAGCCGGACAGGGGTGGATGGCTACACCTTC

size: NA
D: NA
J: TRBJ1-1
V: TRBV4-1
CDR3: CASSHGAGNMNTEAFF
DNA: TGCGCCAGCAGCCATGGGGCAGGGAACATGAACACTGAAGCTTTCTTT

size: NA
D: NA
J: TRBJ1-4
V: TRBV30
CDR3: CAWSPTGRFGFF
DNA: TGTGCCTGGAGCCCGACAGGCCGCTTTGGGTTTTTT

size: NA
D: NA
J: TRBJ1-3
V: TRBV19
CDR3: CASRSGEAGNTIYF
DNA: TGTGCCAGTAGATCTGGGGAGGCTGGAAACACCATATATTTT

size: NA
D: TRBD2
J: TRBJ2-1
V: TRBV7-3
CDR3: CASSPSGTSGRAYNEQFF
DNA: TGTGCCAGCAGCCCCTCCGGGACTAGCGGGAGGGCCTACAATGAGCAGTTCTTC

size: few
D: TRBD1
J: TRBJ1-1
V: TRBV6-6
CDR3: CASRMTGWATEAFF
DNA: TGTGCCAGCAGGATGACAGGGTGGGCCACTGAAGCTTTCTTT

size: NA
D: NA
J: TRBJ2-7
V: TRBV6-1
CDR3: CASSDGQSYEQYF
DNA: TGTGCCAGCAGTGACGGGCAGTCCTACGAGCAGTACTTC

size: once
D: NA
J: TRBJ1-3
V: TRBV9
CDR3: CASSRERNTIYF
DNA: TGTGCCAGCAGCAGGGAAAGAAACACCATATATTTT

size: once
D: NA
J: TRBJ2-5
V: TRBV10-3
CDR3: CAISESGGPGETQYF
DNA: TGTGCCATCAGTGAGTCGGGGGGGCCTGGAGAGACCCAGTACTTC

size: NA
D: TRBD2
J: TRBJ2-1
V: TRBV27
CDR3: CASSPSGRLYNEQFF
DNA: TGTGCCAGCAGTCCCAGCGGGAGGCTGTACAATGAGCAGTTCTTC

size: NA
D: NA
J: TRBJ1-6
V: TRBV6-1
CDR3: CASSGARGSPLHF
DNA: TGTGCCAGCAGTGGGGCGCGGGGTTCACCCCTCCACTTT

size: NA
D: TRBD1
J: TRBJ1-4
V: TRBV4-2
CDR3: CASSQDLRGRVANEKLFF
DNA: TGTGCCAGCAGCCAAGATCTGAGGGGGCGGGTAGCTAATGAAAAACTGTTTTTT

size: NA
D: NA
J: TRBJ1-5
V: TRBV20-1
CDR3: CSASDQPQHF
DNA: TGCAGTGCCAGCGATCAGCCCCAGCATTTT

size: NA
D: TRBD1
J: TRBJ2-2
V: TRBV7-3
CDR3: CASSSRDRDTGELFF
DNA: TGTGCCAGCAGCTCCCGGGACAGGGACACCGGGGAGCTGTTTTTT

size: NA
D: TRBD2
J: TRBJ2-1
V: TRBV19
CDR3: CASSNYGGSSYNEQFF
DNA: TGTGCCAGTAGTAACTATGGCGGGAGCTCCTACAATGAGCAGTTCTTC

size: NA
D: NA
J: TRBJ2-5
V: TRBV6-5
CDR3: CASSYSPRRPWETQYF
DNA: TGTGCCAGCAGTTACTCCCCCAGGCGGCCCTGGGAGACCCAGTACTTC

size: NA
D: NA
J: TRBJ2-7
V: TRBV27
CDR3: CASSLSGEPYEQYF
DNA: TGTGCCAGCAGTTTATCAGGGGAGCCCTACGAGCAGTACTTC

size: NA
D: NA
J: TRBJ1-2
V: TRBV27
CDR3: CASSFRGGYGYTF
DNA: TGTGCCAGCAGTTTCAGGGGTGGCTATGGCTACACCTTC

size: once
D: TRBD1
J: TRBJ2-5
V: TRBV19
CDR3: CATREGTGKETQYF
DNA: TGTGCCACCCGTGAAGGGACAGGGAAGGAGACCCAGTACTTC

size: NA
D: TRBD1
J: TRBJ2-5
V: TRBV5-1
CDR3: CASSSGTGVQETQYF
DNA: TGCGCCAGCAGCTCCGGGACAGGAGTCCAAGAGACCCAGTACTTC

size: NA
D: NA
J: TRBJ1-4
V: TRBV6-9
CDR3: CASSKGGFEKLFF
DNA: TGTGCCAGCAGTAAAGGGGGTTTTGAAAAACTGTTTTTT

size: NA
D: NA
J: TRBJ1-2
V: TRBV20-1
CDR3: CSARQDYGYTF
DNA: TGCAGTGCTAGACAGGACTATGGCTACACCTTC

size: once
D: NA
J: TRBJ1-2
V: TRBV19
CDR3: CASSPQTMNYGYTF
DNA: TGTGCCAGTAGTCCGCAGACAATGAACTATGGCTACACCTTC

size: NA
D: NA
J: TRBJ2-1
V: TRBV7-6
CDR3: CASSSGGGLRFF
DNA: TGTGCCAGCAGCTCCGGCGGCGGGTTAAGGTTCTTC

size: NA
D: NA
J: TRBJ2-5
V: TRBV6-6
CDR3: CASSNEETQYF
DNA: TGTGCCAGCAGTAATGAAGAGACCCAGTACTTC

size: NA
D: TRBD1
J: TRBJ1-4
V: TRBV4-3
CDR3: CASSRDRVATNEKLFF
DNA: TGCGCCAGCAGCCGAGACAGGGTTGCAACTAATGAAAAACTGTTTTTT